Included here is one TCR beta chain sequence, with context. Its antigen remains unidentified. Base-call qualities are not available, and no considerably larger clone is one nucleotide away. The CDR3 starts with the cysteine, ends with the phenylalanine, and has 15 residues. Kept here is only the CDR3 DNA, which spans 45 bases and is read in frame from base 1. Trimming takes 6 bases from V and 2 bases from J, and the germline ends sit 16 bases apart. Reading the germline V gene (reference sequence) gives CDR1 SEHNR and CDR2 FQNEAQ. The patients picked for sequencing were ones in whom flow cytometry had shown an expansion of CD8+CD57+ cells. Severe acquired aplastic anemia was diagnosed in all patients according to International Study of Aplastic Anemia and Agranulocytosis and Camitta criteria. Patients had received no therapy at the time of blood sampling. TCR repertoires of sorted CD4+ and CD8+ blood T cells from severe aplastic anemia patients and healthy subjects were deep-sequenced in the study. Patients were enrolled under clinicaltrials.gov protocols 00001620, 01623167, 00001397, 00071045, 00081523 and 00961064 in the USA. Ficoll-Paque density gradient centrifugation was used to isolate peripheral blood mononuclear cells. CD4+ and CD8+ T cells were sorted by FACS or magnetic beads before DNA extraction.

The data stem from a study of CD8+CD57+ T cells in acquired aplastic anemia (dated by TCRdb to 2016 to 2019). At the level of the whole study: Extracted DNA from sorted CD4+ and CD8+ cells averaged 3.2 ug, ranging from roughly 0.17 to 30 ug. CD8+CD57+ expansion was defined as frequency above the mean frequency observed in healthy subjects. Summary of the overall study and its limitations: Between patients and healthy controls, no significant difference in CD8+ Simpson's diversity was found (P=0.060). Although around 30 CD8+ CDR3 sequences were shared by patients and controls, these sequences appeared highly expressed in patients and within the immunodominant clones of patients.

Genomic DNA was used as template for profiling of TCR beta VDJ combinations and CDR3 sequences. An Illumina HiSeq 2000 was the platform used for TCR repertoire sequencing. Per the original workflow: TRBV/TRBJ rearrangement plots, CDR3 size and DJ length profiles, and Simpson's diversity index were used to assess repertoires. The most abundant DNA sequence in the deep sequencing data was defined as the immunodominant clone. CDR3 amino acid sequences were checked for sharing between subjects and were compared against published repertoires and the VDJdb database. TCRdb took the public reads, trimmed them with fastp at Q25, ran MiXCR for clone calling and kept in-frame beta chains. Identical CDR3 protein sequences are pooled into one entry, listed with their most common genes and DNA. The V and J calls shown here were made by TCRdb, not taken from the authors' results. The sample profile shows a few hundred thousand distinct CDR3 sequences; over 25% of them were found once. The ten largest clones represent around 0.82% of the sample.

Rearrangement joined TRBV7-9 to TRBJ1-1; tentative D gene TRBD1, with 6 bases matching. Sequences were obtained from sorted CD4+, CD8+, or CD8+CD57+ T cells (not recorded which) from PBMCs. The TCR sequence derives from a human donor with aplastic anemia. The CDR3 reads CASRPTGSPNTEAFF. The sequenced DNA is TGTGCCAGCAGGCCAACAGGGTCCCCTAACACTGAAGCTTTCTTT.